This T cell receptor beta chain was profiled in a study of cytomegalovirus exposure and HLA in healthy donors. Study-wide context: Earlier results showed roughly 120 million unique TCR beta sequences derived from approximately 170 million T cells.

Study results and limitations: CMV serostatus was the only recorded immune exposure for donors.

Details on this clone: The target antigen is unknown.

This CDR3 has 16 residues. Trimming cost V 3 bases and J 1 base; bases outside gene matches: 6. The germline gives CDR1 SGDLS, CDR2 YYNGEE. PCR involved 60 Vbeta and 13 Jbeta primers. Clones were sequenced by immunoSEQ multiplex PCR, and TCRdb holds only the in-frame ones, with some missing. There are 150,000 to 200,000 clones in the sample; 84% occur only once, and 0.2% to 0.3% lies in the top ten. The chain couples TRBV9 to TRBJ2-2, with 7 positions matching TRBD1. The specimen was PBMCs. This clonotype was obtained from a boy between 10 and 17 years old in good health and CMV-seronegative. This CDR3 reads CASSGQGPLNTGELFF. DNA for the CDR3: TGTGCCAGCAGCGGACAGGGCCCTTTGAACACCGGGGAGCTGTTTTTT.